This paragraph reports one T cell receptor (beta chain). The sample originates from a study of glioma-infiltrating T cells after dendritic cell vaccination. This sample's time point: after dendritic cell vaccination, including at tumor progression/relapse. Sequencing was performed with immunoSEQ multiplex PCR; in TCRdb, only in-frame clones are kept and a portion is missing. The sample shows more than 75,000 clones, around four fifths of them seen only once. The CDR3 loop spans 14 amino acids. V gave up 6 bases and J gave up 9 bases, with 15 bases separating them. CDR1 and CDR2 (germline): SGHTA, FQGNSA.

This chain joins TRBV7-2 and TRBJ1-6; perhaps TRBD1 as D (6 bases). The sequence was collected from a human donor with glioblastoma. Sequenced here: blood, sampled after dendritic cell vaccination. The CDR3 reads CASSNDRSSSPLHF. The DNA of the CDR3 is TGTGCCAGCAGTAATGACAGGTCAAGTTCACCCCTCCACTTT.